This T cell receptor beta chain came from a study of T cell repertoires in cytomegalovirus infection. The overall study: Matching HLA type, along with CMV infection, was indicated by public TCR beta signatures.

This clonotype appeared many times. Its antigen is still unknown. V gave up 11 bases and J gave up 0 bases; unmatched junction bases: 6. Germline values: CDR1 SGHAT, CDR2 FQNNGV. The CDR3 runs 14 residues. TCRdb analysed the reads with MiXCR anew, one entry per CDR3 protein. The sample holds about 46,000 distinct CDR3 sequences, 20% to 25% seen once. General observations from the study: Public TCR beta family frequency separated CMV-and-HLA carriers, including in an independent cohort. The ex vivo response was dominated by HLA-C-restricted CMV-specific TCR beta clonotypes.

The sequencing sample was made of PBMCs, sequenced either directly or after in vitro stimulation (not recorded which). The chain is built from TRBV11-2 and TRBJ2-2; 7 bases fit TRBD2. This TCR was recovered from a human donor in good health (CMV status not recorded). Some clones in this sample may be carry-over from other donors' samples. CDR3: CAGGVGANTGELFF. Here the CDR3 DNA reads TGTGCCGGGGGGGTCGGGGCGAACACCGGGGAGCTGTTTTTT.